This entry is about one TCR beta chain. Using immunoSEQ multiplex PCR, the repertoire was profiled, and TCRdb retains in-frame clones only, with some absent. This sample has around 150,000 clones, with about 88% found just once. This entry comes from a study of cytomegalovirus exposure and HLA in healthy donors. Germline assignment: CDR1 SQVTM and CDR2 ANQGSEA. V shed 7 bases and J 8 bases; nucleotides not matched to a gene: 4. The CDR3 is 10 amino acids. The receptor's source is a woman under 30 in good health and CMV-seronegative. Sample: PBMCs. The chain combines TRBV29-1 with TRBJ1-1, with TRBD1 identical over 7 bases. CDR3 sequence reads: CSARDREAFF. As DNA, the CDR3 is TGCAGCGCCCGGGACAGAGAAGCTTTCTTT.